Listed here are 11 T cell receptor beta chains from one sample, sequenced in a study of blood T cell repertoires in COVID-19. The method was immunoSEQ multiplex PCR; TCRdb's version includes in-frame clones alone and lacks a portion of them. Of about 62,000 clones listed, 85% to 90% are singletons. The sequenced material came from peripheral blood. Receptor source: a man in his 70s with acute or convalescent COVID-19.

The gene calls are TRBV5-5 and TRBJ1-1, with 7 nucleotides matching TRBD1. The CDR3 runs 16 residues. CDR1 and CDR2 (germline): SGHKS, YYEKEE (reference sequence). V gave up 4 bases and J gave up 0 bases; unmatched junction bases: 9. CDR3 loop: CASSPLTGTVNTEAFF. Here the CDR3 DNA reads TGTGCCAGCAGCCCACTTACTGGGACAGTGAACACTGAAGCTTTCTTT.

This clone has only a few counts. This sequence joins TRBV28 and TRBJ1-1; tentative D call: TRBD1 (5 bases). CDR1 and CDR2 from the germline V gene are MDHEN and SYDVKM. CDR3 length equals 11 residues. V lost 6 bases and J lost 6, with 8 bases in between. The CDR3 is CASSRVSEAFF. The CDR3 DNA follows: TGTGCCAGCAGCAGGGTCTCTGAAGCTTTCTTT. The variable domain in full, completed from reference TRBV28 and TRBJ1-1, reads DVKVTQSSRYLVKRTGEKVFLECVQDMDHENMFWYRQDPGLGLRLIYFSYDVKMKEKGDIPEGYSVSREKKERFSLILESASTNQTSMYLCASSRVSEAFFGQGTRLTVV.

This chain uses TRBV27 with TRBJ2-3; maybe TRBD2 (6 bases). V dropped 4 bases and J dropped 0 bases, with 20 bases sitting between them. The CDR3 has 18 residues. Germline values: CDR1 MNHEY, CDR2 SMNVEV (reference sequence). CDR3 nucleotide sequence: TGTGCCAGCAGTTCACGTGAGGCGACGGGGACTAGCACAGATACGCAGTATTTT. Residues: CASSSREATGTSTDTQYF.

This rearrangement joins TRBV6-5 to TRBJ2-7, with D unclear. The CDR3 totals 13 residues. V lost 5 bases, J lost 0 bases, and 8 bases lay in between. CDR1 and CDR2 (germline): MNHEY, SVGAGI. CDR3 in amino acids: CASSTTVSYEQYF. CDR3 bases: TGTGCCAGCAGTACCACAGTCTCCTACGAGCAGTACTTC.

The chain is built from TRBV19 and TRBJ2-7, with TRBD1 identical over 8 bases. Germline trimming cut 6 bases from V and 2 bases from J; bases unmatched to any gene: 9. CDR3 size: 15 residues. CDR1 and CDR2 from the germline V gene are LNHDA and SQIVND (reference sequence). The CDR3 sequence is CASSKGTGITYEQYF. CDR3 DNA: TGTGCCAGTAGCAAAGGGACAGGTATCACCTACGAGCAGTACTTC.

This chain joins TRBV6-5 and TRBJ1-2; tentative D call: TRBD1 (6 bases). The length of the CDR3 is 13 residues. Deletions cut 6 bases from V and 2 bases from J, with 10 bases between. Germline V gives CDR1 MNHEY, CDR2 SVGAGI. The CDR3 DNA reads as TGTGCCAGCAGAACTACAGGGAACTATGGCTACACCTTC. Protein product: CASRTTGNYGYTF.

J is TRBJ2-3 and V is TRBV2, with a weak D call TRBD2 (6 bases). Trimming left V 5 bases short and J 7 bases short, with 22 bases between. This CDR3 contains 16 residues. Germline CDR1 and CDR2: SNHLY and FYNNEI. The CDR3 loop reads CASSSKVATRVNTQYF. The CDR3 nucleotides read TGTGCCAGCAGTAGCAAGGTCGCGACTAGGGTAAATACGCAGTATTTT.

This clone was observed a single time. The CDR3 spells CASSDTGQTIYTGELFF. CDR3 in DNA: TGTGCCAGCAGCGATACGGGACAGACTATTTACACCGGGGAGCTGTTTTTT. This chain joins TRBV7-9 and TRBJ2-2, with TRBD1 identical over 7 bases. V was pared by 5 bases and J by 3 bases, with 12 bases of the junction left unmatched. CDR3 length equals 17 residues. CDR1 is SEHNR and CDR2 is FQNEAQ in the germline V gene (reference sequence).

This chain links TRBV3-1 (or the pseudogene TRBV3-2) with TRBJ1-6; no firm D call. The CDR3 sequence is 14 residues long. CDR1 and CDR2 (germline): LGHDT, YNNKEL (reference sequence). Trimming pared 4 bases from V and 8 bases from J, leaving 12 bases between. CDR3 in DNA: TGTGCCAGCAGCCCCCGGCACAGAGATTCACCCCTCCACTTT. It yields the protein CASSPRHRDSPLHF.

The CDR3 reads CSVIGTGNLYGYTF. Written as DNA, the CDR3 is TGCAGCGTCATCGGGACAGGGAACTTGTATGGCTACACCTTC. V is TRBV29-1 and J is TRBJ1-2; TRBD1 matches at 9 bases. V lost 6 bases to trimming and J lost 5 bases; unmatched junction nucleotides: 10. Germline CDR1 SQVTM, CDR2 ANQGSEA. This CDR3 comprises 14 residues. The variable domain in full, with the rest retrieved from reference TRBV29-1 and TRBJ1-2, is SAVISQKPSRDICQRGTSLTIQCQVDSQVTMMFWYRQQPGQSLTLIATANQGSEATYESGFVIDKFPISRPNLTFSTLTVSNMSPEDSSIYLCSVIGTGNLYGYTFGSGTRLTVV.

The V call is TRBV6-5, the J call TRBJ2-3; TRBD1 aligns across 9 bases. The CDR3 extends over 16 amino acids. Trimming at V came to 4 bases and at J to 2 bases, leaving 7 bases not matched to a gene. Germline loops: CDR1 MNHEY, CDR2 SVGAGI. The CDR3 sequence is CASSSGQGIITDTQYF. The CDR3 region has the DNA TGTGCCAGCAGTTCCGGACAGGGGATTATCACAGATACGCAGTATTTT.